This T cell receptor (beta chain) was sequenced for a study of cytomegalovirus exposure and HLA in healthy donors. This clone was found once. The PCR contained 60 Vbeta and 13 Jbeta primers. Generated by immunoSEQ multiplex PCR, the TCRdb table keeps only in-frame clones and is missing some. Seen here are about 140,000 clones, roughly 80% observed once, and the top ten hold around 1.5%. The sequence derives from a female donor in good health and CMV-seronegative. Sequencing input: PBMCs.

The CDR3 coding sequence is TGCGCCAGCAGTGAGGGGGCGGACAATTCACCCCTCCACTTT. Translated: CASSEGADNSPLHF. The V gene is TRBV10-1, the J gene TRBJ1-6; D is perhaps TRBD1 (5 bases). The V gene lost 2 bases and the J gene lost 7 bases, with 9 bases spanning the gap. There are 14 residues in the CDR3. The germline gives CDR1 WNHNN, CDR2 SYGVQD (reference sequence).